This TCR beta chain was profiled in a study of T cell responses to AZD1222 COVID-19 vaccine. Study context: Recipients boosted at about 4 weeks or about 12 weeks are pooled.

Assay: immunoSEQ multiplex PCR; the TCRdb copy retains only in-frame clones and omits some. The table includes 150,000 to 200,000 clones, around 92% detected once. V was cut by 7 bases and J by 2 bases, with 17 bases left in between. The CDR3 contains 15 residues. Germline V CDR1 and CDR2: MDHEN, SYDVKM. This chain links TRBV28 with TRBJ1-2, with a tentative D call TRBD1 (6 bases). The specimen was peripheral blood, collected on day 0 of AZD1222 vaccination. The receptor was derived from an adult in good health. CDR3 nucleotides: TGTGCCAGCACTAGGGTGTCAGGGGTAAACTATGGCTACACCTTC. It encodes CASTRVSGVNYGYTF.